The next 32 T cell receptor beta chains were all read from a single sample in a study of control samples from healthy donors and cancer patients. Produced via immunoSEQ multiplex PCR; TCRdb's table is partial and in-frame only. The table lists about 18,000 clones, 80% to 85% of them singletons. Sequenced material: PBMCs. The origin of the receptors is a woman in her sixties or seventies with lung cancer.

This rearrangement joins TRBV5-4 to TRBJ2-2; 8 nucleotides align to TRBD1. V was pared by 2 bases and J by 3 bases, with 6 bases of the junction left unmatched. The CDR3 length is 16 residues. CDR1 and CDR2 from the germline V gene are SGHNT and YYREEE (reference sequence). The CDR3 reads CASSFPGGLDTGELFF. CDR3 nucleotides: TGTGCCAGCAGCTTCCCAGGGGGCCTAGACACCGGGGAGCTGTTTTTT.

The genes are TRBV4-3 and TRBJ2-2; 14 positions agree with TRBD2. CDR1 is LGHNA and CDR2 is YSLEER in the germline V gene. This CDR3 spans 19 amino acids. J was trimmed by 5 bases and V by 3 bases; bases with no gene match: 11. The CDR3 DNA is TGCGCCAGCAGCCAGCAGACCCGCCGGACTAGCGGGAGGACCGGGGAGCTGTTTTTT. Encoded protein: CASSQQTRRTSGRTGELFF.

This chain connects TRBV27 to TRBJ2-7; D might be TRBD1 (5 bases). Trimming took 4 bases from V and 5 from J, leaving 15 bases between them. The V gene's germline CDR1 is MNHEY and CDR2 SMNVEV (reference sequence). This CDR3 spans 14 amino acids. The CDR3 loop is CASSWAGRTNEQYF. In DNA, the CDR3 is TGTGCCAGCAGTTGGGCAGGGCGAACCAACGAGCAGTACTTC.

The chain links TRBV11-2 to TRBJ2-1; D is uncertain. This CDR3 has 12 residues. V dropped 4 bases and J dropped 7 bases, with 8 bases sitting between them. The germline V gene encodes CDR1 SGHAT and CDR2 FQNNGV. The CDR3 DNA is TGTGCCAGCAGCTCCGTCCGGAATGAGCAGTTCTTC. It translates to CASSSVRNEQFF. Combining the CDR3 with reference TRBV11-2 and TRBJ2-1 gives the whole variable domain EAGVAQSPRYKIIEKRQSVAFWCNPISGHATLYWYQQILGQGPKLLIQFQNNGVVDDSQLPKDRFSAERLKGVDSTLKIQPAKLEDSAVYLCASSSVRNEQFFGPGTRLTVL.

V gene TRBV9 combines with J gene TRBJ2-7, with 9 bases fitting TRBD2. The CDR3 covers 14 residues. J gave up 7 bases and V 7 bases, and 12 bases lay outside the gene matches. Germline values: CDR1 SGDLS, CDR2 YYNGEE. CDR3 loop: CASGPSGRTGEQYF. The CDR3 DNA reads TGTGCCAGCGGGCCAAGCGGGAGGACGGGAGAGCAGTACTTC.

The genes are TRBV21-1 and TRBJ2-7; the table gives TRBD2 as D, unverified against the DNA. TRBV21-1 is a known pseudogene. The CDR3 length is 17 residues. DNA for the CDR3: TGTGCCAGCAGCAAAGTGGAGGGGCAGCTGATAACCTACGAGCAGTACTTC. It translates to CASSKVEGQLITYEQYF.

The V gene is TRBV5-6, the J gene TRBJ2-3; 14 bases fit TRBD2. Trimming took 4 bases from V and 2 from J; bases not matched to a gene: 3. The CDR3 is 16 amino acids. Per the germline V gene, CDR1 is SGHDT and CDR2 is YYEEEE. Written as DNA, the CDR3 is TGTGCCAGCAGCCCGGGACTAGCGGGAGACACAGATACGCAGTATTTT. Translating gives CASSPGLAGDTDTQYF.

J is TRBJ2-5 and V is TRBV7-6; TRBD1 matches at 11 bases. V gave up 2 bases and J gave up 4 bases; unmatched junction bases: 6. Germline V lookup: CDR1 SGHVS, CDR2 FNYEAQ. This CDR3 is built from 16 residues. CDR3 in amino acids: CASSLWMGTGGETQYF. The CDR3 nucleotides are TGTGCCAGCAGCTTATGGATGGGGACAGGGGGAGAGACCCAGTACTTC.

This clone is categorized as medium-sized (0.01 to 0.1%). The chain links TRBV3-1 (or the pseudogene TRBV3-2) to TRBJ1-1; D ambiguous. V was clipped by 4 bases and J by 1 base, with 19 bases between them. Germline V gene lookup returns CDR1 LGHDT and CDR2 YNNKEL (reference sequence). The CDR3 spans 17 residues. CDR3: CASSRRLGNLGNTEAFF. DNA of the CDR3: TGTGCCAGCAGCCGGAGACTTGGTAATCTCGGGAACACTGAAGCTTTCTTT.

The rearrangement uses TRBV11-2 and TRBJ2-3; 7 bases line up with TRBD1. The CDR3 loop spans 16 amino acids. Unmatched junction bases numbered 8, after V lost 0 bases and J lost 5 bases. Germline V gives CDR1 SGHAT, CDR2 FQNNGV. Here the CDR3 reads CASSLDPRRGQDTQYF. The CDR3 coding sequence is TGTGCCAGCAGCTTAGACCCTCGAAGGGGGCAAGATACGCAGTATTTT.

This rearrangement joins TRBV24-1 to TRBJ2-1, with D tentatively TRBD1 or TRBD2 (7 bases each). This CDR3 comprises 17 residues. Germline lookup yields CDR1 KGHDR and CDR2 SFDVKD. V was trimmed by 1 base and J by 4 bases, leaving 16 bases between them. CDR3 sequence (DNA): TGTGCCACCAGTGATTTCTCGGCAGGGGGGGATTACAATGAGCAGTTCTTC. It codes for CATSDFSAGGDYNEQFF.

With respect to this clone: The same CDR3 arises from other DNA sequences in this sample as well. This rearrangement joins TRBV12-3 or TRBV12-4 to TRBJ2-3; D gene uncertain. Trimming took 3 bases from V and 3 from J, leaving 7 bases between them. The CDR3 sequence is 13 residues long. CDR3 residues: CASSFSGTDTQYF. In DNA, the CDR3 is TGTGCCAGCAGTTTTAGTGGAACAGATACGCAGTATTTT.

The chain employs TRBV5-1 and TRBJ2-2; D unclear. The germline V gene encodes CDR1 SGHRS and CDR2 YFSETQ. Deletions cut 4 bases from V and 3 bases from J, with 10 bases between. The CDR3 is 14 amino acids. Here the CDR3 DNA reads TGCGCCAGCAGCCGACTCCTGGACACCGGGGAGCTGTTTTTT. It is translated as CASSRLLDTGELFF.

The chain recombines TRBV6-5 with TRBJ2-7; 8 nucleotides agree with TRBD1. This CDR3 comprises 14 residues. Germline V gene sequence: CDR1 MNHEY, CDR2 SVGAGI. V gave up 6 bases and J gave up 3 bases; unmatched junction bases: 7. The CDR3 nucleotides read TGTGCCAGCAGCCTTGGACAGGGCGGCTACGAGCAGTACTTC. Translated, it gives CASSLGQGGYEQYF.

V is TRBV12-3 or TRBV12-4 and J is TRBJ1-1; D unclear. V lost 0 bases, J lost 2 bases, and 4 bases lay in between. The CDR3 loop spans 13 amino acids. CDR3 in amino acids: CASSLADNTEAFF. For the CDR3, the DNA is TGTGCCAGCAGTTTAGCAGATAACACTGAAGCTTTCTTT.

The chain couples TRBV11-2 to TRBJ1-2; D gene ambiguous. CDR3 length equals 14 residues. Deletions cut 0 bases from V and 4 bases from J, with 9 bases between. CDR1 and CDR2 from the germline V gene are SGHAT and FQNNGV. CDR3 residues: CASSLDSGGYGYTF. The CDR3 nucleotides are TGTGCCAGCAGCTTAGATTCGGGCGGCTATGGCTACACCTTC. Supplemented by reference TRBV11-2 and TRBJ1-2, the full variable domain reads EAGVAQSPRYKIIEKRQSVAFWCNPISGHATLYWYQQILGQGPKLLIQFQNNGVVDDSQLPKDRFSAERLKGVDSTLKIQPAKLEDSAVYLCASSLDSGGYGYTFGSGTRLTVV.

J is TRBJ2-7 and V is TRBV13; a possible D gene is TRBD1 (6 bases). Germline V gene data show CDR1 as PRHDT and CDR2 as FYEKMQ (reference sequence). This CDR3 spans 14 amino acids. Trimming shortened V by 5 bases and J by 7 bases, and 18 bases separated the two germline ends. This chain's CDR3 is CASSPYRVLREQYF. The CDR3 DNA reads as TGTGCCAGCAGCCCCTACAGGGTATTGAGGGAGCAGTACTTC.

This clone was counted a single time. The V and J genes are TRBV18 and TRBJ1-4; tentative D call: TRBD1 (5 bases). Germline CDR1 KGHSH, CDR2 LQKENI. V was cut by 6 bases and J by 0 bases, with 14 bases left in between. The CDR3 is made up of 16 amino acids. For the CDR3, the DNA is TGTGCCAGCTCTCGACAGAATCCCTCAACTAATGAAAAACTGTTTTTT. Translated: CASSRQNPSTNEKLFF.

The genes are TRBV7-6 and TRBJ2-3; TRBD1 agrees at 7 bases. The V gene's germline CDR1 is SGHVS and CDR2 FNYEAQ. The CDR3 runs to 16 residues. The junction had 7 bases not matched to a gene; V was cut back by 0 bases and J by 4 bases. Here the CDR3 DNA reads TGTGCCAGCAGCTTAGCGCAAGGGGGCGTCTCAGATACGCAGTATTTT. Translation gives CASSLAQGGVSDTQYF.

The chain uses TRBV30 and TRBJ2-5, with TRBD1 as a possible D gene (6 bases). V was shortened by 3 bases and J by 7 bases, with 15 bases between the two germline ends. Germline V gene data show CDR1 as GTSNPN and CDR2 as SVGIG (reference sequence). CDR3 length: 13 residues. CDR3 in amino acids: CAWRSGDVGTQYF. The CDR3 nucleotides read TGTGCCTGGAGATCAGGGGATGTGGGGACCCAGTACTTC.

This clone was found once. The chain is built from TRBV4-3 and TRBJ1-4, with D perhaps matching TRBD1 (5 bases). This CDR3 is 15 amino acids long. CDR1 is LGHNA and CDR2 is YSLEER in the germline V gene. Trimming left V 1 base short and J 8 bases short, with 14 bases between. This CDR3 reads CASSQVSLGGEKLFF. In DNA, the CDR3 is TGCGCCAGCAGCCAAGTCAGCCTCGGGGGAGAAAAACTGTTTTTT.

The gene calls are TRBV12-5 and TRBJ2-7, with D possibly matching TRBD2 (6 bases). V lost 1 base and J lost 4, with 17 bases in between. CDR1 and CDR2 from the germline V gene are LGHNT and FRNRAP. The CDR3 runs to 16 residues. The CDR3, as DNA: TGTGCTAGTGGTTTGGGGGGTGCGGGGATGTTGTACGAGCAGTACTTC. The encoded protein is CASGLGGAGMLYEQYF.

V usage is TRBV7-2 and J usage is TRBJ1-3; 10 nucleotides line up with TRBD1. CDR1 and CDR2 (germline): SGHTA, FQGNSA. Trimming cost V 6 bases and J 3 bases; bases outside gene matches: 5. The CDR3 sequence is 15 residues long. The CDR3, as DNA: TGTGCCAGCAGGTCCGACAGGGGGCTTGGAAACACCATATATTTT. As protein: CASRSDRGLGNTIYF.

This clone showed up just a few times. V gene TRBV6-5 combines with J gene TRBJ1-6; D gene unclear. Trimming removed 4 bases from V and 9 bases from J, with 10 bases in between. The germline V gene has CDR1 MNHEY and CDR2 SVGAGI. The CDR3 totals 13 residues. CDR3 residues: CASSLAGSSPLHF. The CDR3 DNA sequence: TGTGCCAGCAGTTTAGCGGGTAGTTCACCCCTCCACTTT.

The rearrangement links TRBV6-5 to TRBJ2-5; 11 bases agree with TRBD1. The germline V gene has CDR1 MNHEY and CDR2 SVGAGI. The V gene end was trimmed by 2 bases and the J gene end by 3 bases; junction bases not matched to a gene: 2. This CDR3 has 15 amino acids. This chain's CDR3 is CASSYGQGAKETQYF. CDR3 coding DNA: TGTGCCAGCAGTTACGGACAGGGGGCCAAAGAGACCCAGTACTTC.

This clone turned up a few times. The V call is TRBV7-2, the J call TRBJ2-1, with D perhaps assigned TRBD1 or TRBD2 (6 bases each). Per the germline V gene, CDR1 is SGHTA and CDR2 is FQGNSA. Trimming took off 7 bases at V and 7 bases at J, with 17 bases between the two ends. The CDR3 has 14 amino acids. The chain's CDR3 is CASNLQGGGNEQFF. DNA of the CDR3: TGTGCCAGCAACCTACAGGGAGGCGGGAATGAGCAGTTCTTC.

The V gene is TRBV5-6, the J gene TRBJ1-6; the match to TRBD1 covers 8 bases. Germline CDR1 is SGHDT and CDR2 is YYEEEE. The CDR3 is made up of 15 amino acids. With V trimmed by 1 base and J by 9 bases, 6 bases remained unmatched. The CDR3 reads CASSLLGTGGSPLHF. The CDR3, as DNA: TGTGCCAGCAGCTTGCTTGGGACAGGTGGTTCACCCCTCCACTTT.

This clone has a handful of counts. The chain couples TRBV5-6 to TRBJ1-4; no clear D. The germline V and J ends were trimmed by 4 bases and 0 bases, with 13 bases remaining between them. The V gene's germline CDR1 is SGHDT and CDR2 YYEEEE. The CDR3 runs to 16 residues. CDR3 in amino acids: CASSPLYYTTNEKLFF. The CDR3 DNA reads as TGTGCCAGCAGCCCGCTTTACTATACAACTAATGAAAAACTGTTTTTT. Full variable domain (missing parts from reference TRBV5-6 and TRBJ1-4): DAGVTQSPTHLIKTRGQQVTLRCSPKSGHDTVSWYQQALGQGPQFIFQYYEEEERQRGNFPDRFSGHQFPNYSSELNVNALLLGDSALYLCASSPLYYTTNEKLFFGSGTQLSVL.

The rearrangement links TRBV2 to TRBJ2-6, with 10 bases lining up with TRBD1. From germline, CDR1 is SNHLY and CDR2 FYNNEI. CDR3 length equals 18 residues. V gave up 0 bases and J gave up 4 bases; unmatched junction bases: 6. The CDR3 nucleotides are TGTGCCAGCAGTGAAGCTCCGGGACAGGGGAACGGGGCCAACGTCCTGACTTTC. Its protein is CASSEAPGQGNGANVLTF.

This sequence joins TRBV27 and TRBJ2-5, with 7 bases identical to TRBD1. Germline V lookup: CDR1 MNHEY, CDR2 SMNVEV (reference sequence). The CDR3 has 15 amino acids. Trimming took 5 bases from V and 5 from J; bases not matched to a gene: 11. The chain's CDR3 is CASSLRRQGGETQYF. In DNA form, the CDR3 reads TGTGCCAGCAGTCTCCGTCGACAGGGTGGTGAGACCCAGTACTTC.

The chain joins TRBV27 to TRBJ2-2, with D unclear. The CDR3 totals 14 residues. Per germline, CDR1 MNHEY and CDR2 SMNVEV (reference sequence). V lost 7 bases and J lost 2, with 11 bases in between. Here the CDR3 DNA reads TGTGCCAGCATTGATCTACAAAACACCGGGGAGCTGTTTTTT. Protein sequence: CASIDLQNTGELFF.

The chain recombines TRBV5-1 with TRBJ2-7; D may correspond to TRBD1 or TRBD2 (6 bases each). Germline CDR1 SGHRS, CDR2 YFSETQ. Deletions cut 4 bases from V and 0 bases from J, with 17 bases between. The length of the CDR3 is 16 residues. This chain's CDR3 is CASSPSGAGISYEQYF. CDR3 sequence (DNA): TGCGCCAGCAGCCCCTCGGGGGCGGGTATCTCCTACGAGCAGTACTTC.